Sequencing of this TCR beta chain was carried out in a study of beta chain features in type 1 diabetes. As for the study in general: All samples combined gave around 98,000,000 sorted cells for examination.

Study-level points and caveats: TCRB CDR3 length was moderately but significantly reduced in all four CD4+ subsets of Type 1 diabetes patients. Shorter templates might be favored by PCR, and equally so in patients and in controls.

Each of the CD4+ naive, central memory, regulatory and stem cell-like memory populations was sorted via CD45RO/CCR7/CD25/CD127/CD95/CD27. Sequencing targeted expressed TCRB transcripts, as all isolated RNA had been reverse transcribed. The assay was immunoSEQ multiplex PCR, and TCRdb's table has in-frame clones only and misses some. The repertoire consists of 250,000 or so clones, with approximately 15% occurring once and the leading ten covering about 0.02%. This clone has only a few counts. Its antigen remains unidentified. The length of the CDR3 is 17 residues. Germline CDR1 is KGHSH and CDR2 is LQKENI. V lost 6 bases, J lost 1 base, and 12 bases stayed unmatched.

The V call is TRBV18, the J call TRBJ1-2; 9 bases line up with TRBD1. The origin of this receptor is a man aged 30 to 39 with type 1 diabetes. Sequenced material: naive CD4+ T cells from blood. The CDR3 DNA reads TGTGCCAGCTCCGCGGGACAGGGTAGTACCCTTAACTATGGCTACACCTTC. It is translated as CASSAGQGSTLNYGYTF.